This entry is about one TCR beta chain. This record comes from a study of blood T cell repertoires in COVID-19. The assay was immunoSEQ multiplex PCR, and TCRdb's table has in-frame clones only and misses some. The repertoire consists of approximately 100,000 clones, with under 85% occurring once and the leading ten covering roughly 25%. Germline V gene data show CDR1 as GTSNPN and CDR2 as SVGIG (reference sequence). The CDR3 loop spans 13 amino acids. Between the trimmed V and J ends, which lost 7 bases and 1 base, there was a span of 14 bases. This sequence joins TRBV30 and TRBJ2-7; possible D gene TRBD2, 6 bases. Specimen: peripheral blood. The clonotype comes from an older man with acute or convalescent COVID-19. The CDR3 bases are TGTGCCTTTTGGAGGGAGTCATCCTACGAGCAGTACTTC. Protein product: CAFWRESSYEQYF. The whole variable domain, remainder taken from reference TRBV30 and TRBJ2-7, is SQTIHQWPATLVQPVGSPLSLECTVEGTSNPNLYWYRQAAGRGLQLLFYSVGIGQISSEVPQNLSASRPQDRQFILSSKKLLLSDSGFYLCAFWRESSYEQYFGPGTRLTVT.